This entry describes one TCR beta chain. Profiling relied on immunoSEQ multiplex PCR, and the TCRdb table lists in-frame clones only, not all of them. This table holds fewer than 200,000 clones, about nine tenths found once. The data stem from a study of blood T cell repertoires in COVID-19. The wider study: Spain, Italy and the United States supplied samples that represented acute and convalescent COVID-19.

Sequencing was performed on peripheral blood. This clonotype originated in a man between 60 and 75 years old with acute or convalescent COVID-19.

The CDR3 loop reads CASNVQGNTEAFF. The CDR3 nucleotides read TGTGCCAGCAACGTACAGGGGAACACTGAAGCTTTCTTT. The V call is TRBV6-5, the J call TRBJ1-1, with D maybe TRBD1 (6 bases). This CDR3 comprises 13 residues. The germline V and J ends were trimmed by 7 bases and 1 base, with 10 bases remaining between them. Per the germline V gene, CDR1 is MNHEY and CDR2 is SVGAGI.